The 8 T cell receptor beta chains presented below share a single source sample, sequenced in a study of T-cell reconstitution after alpha-beta-depleted transplantation in children (dated by TCRdb to 2016 to 2017). The treatment or condition label here, explained by the study, means: allogeneic hematopoietic cell transplantation with graft depleted of TCRalphabeta T cells and CD19 B cells. The method behind the library was PCR. The instrument given in TCRdb is Illumina HiSeq 2500. To normalize quantification of the TCRbeta repertoire, the TCR libraries were built with molecular barcoding that relied on unique molecular identifiers. TCRdb redid the processing of the public reads, applying fastp at Q25 and MiXCR, and retained in-frame beta chains. Here each entry gathers all rows of one CDR3 protein and keeps the most common genes and DNA. The sample table contains about 250,000 distinct CDR3 sequences; only one count was recorded for around 25% of them. About 5% of the sample is held by the ten biggest clonotypes.

Sequenced material: PBMCs, mostly from graft donor cells, taken 360 days after TCRalphabeta/CD19-depleted stem cell transplant. The receptors come from a female patient aged 2 to 10 who had a stem cell transplant for congenital amegakaryocytic thrombocytopenia, so the T cells may come from the graft donor.

This chain connects TRBV12-3 or TRBV12-4 to TRBJ2-5; 7 bases are a match to TRBD1. V gave up 6 bases and J gave up 5 bases; unmatched junction bases: 9. The CDR3 covers 14 residues. The CDR3 protein is CASSKRQGRETQYF. Here the CDR3 DNA reads TGTGCCAGCAGCAAAAGACAGGGTCGGGAGACCCAGTACTTC.

This clonotype was seen more than once but under ten times. The rearrangement links TRBV6-2 or TRBV6-3 to TRBJ2-1, with 7 bases matching TRBD2. The CDR3 loop spans 13 amino acids. Germline assignment: CDR1 MNHEY and CDR2 SVGEGT. With 6 bases clipped from V and 15 bases from J, the junction kept 14 bases outside the gene matches. The CDR3 nucleotides read TGTGCCAGCAGGCTAGCGGTTGAAACCTTGGGGTTCTTC. The encoded protein is CASRLAVETLGFF.

V gene TRBV30 combines with J gene TRBJ1-3; D is ambiguous. Looked up from germline, CDR1 is GTSNPN and CDR2 is SVGIG (reference sequence). The ends were cut back, 2 bases at V and 7 bases at J, with 12 bases in the middle. The CDR3 loop spans 13 amino acids. The CDR3 reads CAWSRKGQNTIYF. CDR3 DNA: TGTGCCTGGAGTCGAAAGGGCCAGAACACCATATATTTT.

The chain recombines TRBV24-1 with TRBJ2-2, with 8 bases matching TRBD1. Germline V gene lookup returns CDR1 KGHDR and CDR2 SFDVKD. After removal of 2 bases from V and 2 bases from J, the junction contained 12 bases not matched to a gene. This CDR3 region has 19 residues. The CDR3 reads CATSDSQPDRGRNTGELFF. CDR3 bases: TGTGCCACCAGTGATTCCCAACCCGACAGGGGACGAAACACCGGGGAGCTGTTTTTT.

This clonotype was seen a few times. The gene calls are TRBV6-1 and TRBJ1-5; D may be TRBD1 (5 bases). The CDR3 totals 16 residues. The germline V and J ends were trimmed by 3 bases and 2 bases, with 14 bases remaining between them. CDR1 is MNHNS and CDR2 is SASEGT in the germline V gene. CDR3 nucleotide sequence: TGTGCCAGCAGTGAGGGTTGGGGGGTCGGCAATCAGCCCCAGCATTTT. It specifies CASSEGWGVGNQPQHF.

This clonotype was observed a handful of times. The chain combines TRBV20-1 with TRBJ2-5, with D perhaps TRBD2 (5 bases). Trimming took 5 bases from V and 5 from J, leaving 21 bases between them. The V gene's germline CDR1 is DFQATT and CDR2 SNEGSKA (reference sequence). The CDR3 runs 15 residues. The CDR3 nucleotides read TGCAGTGCTGCCGGGGAGTCACCGGTGACGGAGACCCAGTACTTC. Encoded protein: CSAAGESPVTETQYF.

This clonotype was picked up a small number of times. This rearrangement joins TRBV5-1 to TRBJ1-6; D perhaps matches TRBD1 (6 bases). V was pared by 0 bases and J by 14 bases, with 15 bases between. The germline V gene encodes CDR1 SGHRS and CDR2 YFSETQ. The CDR3 is 14 residues long. The CDR3 DNA reads as TGCGCCAGCAGCTTGGATCCAGGGGCCCCAACCCTCCACTTT. Translated: CASSLDPGAPTLHF.

The chain is built from TRBV10-3 and TRBJ1-4, with 8 bases that match TRBD1. Germline V CDR1 and CDR2: ENHRY, SYGVKD. J was trimmed by 8 bases and V by 3 bases; bases with no gene match: 2. CDR3 length: 13 amino acids. CDR3 in amino acids: CAISDRQGEKLFF. The CDR3 DNA reads as TGTGCCATCAGTGACCGACAGGGGGAAAAACTGTTTTTT.